This T cell receptor beta chain was sequenced for a study of cytomegalovirus exposure and HLA in healthy donors. On the study more broadly: The roughly 120 million unique TCR beta sequences, from about 190 million T cells, were found by an earlier analysis. Study-wide results and caveats: The likely explanation for a cluster of highly shared sequence variants was sequencing artifact. Presence/absence results assume similar sequencing depth per donor, which may not hold.

Unrecorded immune exposures were likely, despite nominal health at sampling. As concerns this clone: Its antigen is still unknown.

V lost 4 bases and J 1 base, leaving 14 bases between the germline ends. The CDR3 has 15 amino acids. Germline assignment: CDR1 SGDLS and CDR2 YYNGEE. The PCR contained 60 Vbeta and 13 Jbeta primers. Using immunoSEQ multiplex PCR, the repertoire was profiled, and TCRdb retains in-frame clones only, with some absent. The sample consists of 95,000 to 110,000 clones, roughly 77% of them appearing once. This TCR came from a woman between 18 and 30 years old in good health and CMV-seropositive. The sample was PBMCs. The J gene is TRBJ1-1, the V gene TRBV9; a weak D match, TRBD1 (6 bases). In DNA, the CDR3 is TGTGCCAGCAGCCTTCGGACAGACCCGAACACTGAAGCTTTCTTT. The encoded protein is CASSLRTDPNTEAFF.